This is a list of T cell receptor beta chains from one sample in a study of identical twins. TCRdb re-derived calls from the 5' RACE reads in MiXCR, one entry per CDR3 protein. The table has about 690,000 distinct CDR3 sequences, 21% seen once; the top ten hold over 4%. These same records also appear under a second study, on T cells expressing NK-cell markers.

Material for sequencing was PBMCs. The receptors stem from a woman younger than 30 in good health. The CDR3 runs from the conserved cysteine through the conserved F or W. D genes are given only for firm matches. Rows give clone size only sometimes, using once, few, many, or a class for an expanded clone.

TRBJ2-1,once,TRBD2,TRBV5-1,TGCGCCAGCAGGGCGACTAGCGTGAACAATGAGCAGTTCTTC,CASRATSVNNEQFF
TRBJ2-1,few,TRBD2,TRBV29-1,TGCAGCGTTGAACTAGCGGGGGGCAATGAGCAGTTCTTC,CSVELAGGNEQFF
TRBJ2-1,few,TRBD1,TRBV20-1,TGCAGTGTCAGGGACAGCTCCTACAATGAGCAGTTCTTC,CSVRDSSYNEQFF
TRBJ2-7,few,.,TRBV5-1,TGCGCCAGCAGCGGCGCCTTATTGGGCCACGAGCAGTACTTC,CASSGALLGHEQYF
TRBJ1-1,many,.,TRBV12-3/TRBV12-4,TGTGCCAGCAGCCGAGTGACTGAAGCTTTCTTT,CASSRVTEAFF
TRBJ2-7,few,.,TRBV10-3,TGTGCCACGCTATCACTTCGGCTACCCGGCAGCGAGCAGTACTTC,CATLSLRLPGSEQYF
TRBJ2-5,few,TRBD2,TRBV20-1,TGCAGTGCCCCCGTGACTAGCGGGAGCTCAGAGACCCAGTACTTC,CSAPVTSGSSETQYF
TRBJ2-7,.,.,TRBV9,TGTGCCAGCAGCGCGTGGGGGCACGAGCAGTACTTC,CASSAWGHEQYF
TRBJ1-2,.,.,TRBV28,TGTGCCAGCACGATATATGGTAATGGCTACACCTTC,CASTIYGNGYTF
TRBJ1-1,.,.,TRBV9,TGTGCCAGCAGCAGCAGCAGCGTAGGGTATCGGATTTTTTTT,CASSSSSVGYRIFF
TRBJ2-1,.,TRBD2,TRBV20-1,TGCAGTGCTAGAGATAGTGGACTAGCGGGTAATGAGCAGTTCTTC,CSARDSGLAGNEQFF
TRBJ2-5,.,TRBD1,TRBV2,TGTGCCAGCAGGGGAGCGACAGGGCAAGAGACCCAGTACTTC,CASRGATGQETQYF
TRBJ2-5,few,.,TRBV20-1,TGCAGTGTTAGATTCTACCAAGAGACCCAGTACTTC,CSVRFYQETQYF
TRBJ1-6,few,.,TRBV20-1,TGCAGTGCTGTAGCAGGGACCAATTCACCCCTCCACTTT,CSAVAGTNSPLHF
TRBJ2-1,.,.,TRBV6-1,TGTGCCAGCAGTGGCAACCAGGGGAGGGGTAAGCAGTTCTTC,CASSGNQGRGKQFF
TRBJ2-1,few,TRBD2,TRBV7-2,TGTGCCAGCAGGACTAGCGGGAGGAATGAGCAGTTCTTC,CASRTSGRNEQFF
TRBJ2-3,few,TRBD2,TRBV27,TGTGCCAGCAGTTCCCCCCAGCGGGAGTACACAGATACGCAGTATTTT,CASSSPQREYTDTQYF
TRBJ1-5,.,.,TRBV4-2,TGTGCCAGCAGCCTCTCGGGGGGTTACGGTCAGCCCCAGCATTTT,CASSLSGGYGQPQHF
TRBJ1-1,many,.,TRBV27,TGTGCCAGCAGTTCGATAACAGGGAGTGAAGCTTTCTTT,CASSSITGSEAFF
TRBJ2-1,.,.,TRBV7-9,TGTGCCAGCAGCCAAGGGAGTGTGATTTTCGGTGAGCAGTTCTTC,CASSQGSVIFGEQFF
TRBJ2-7,.,.,TRBV10-3,TGTGCCATCACCCTCACCGCCAGCTCCTACGAGCAGTACTTC,CAITLTASSYEQYF
TRBJ2-7,few,.,TRBV9,TGTGCCAGCAGTGGGGAGGCCTACGGGGACGAGCAGTACTTC,CASSGEAYGDEQYF
TRBJ2-3,.,.,TRBV12-3/TRBV12-4,TGTGCCAGCAGTTTCTCGGGGGCCACAGATACGCAGTATTTT,CASSFSGATDTQYF
TRBJ2-3,few,TRBD2,TRBV6-2/TRBV6-3,TGTGCCAGCACGGCAGAGGCGGGAGCAAGAACAGATACGCAGTATTTT,CASTAEAGARTDTQYF
TRBJ2-1,.,.,TRBV5-1,TGCGCCAGCTTCGGTGAAGCCGGAGAGCAGTTCTTC,CASFGEAGEQFF
TRBJ2-1,few,.,TRBV4-2,TGTGCCAGCAGCTTACTGGGGGTAGCAAACAATGAGCAGTTCTTC,CASSLLGVANNEQFF
TRBJ2-3,.,.,TRBV20-1,TGCAGTGCTAGAAGGTCCTCCGGAGCAGATACGCAGTATTTT,CSARRSSGADTQYF
TRBJ2-7,few,.,TRBV5-1,TGCGCCAGCAGCTTGGAGGGACCGGGACCGGCCGAGCAGTACTTC,CASSLEGPGPAEQYF
TRBJ2-1,.,.,TRBV6-4,TGTGCCAGCACCCTAAGGGGGGGAAGGTCAGACCGAAATGAGCAGTTCTTC,CASTLRGGRSDRNEQFF
TRBJ2-1,.,.,TRBV6-1,TGTGCCAGCAGGCTGGGCTCCTACAATGAGCAGTTCTTC,CASRLGSYNEQFF
TRBJ2-1,.,.,TRBV5-1,TGCGCCAGCAGCCAATCCGGGGAAGGAAATGAGCAGTTCTTC,CASSQSGEGNEQFF
TRBJ1-6,.,.,TRBV30,TGTGCCTGGAGTGTTCTCTTTACGGGTAATTCACCCCTCCACTTT,CAWSVLFTGNSPLHF
TRBJ1-3,.,.,TRBV7-2,TGTGCCAGCAGCTTAGCCCTTACGACAGCCTCTGGAAACACCATATATTTT,CASSLALTTASGNTIYF
TRBJ2-3,many,TRBD2,TRBV3-1,TGTGCCAGCAGCCAGGCGACTAGCGGTATCCGGGGGGATACGCAGTATTTT,CASSQATSGIRGDTQYF
TRBJ1-6,few,TRBD1,TRBV6-1,TGTGCCGGAAGACCTGACAGGGGGAATTCACCCCTCCACTTT,CAGRPDRGNSPLHF
TRBJ2-1,many,.,TRBV5-1,TGTGCCAGCAGCTCCAGGGGTGGTTCCTACAATGAGCAGTTCTTC,CASSSRGGSYNEQFF
TRBJ2-2,.,.,TRBV27,TGTGCCAGCAGTCCTACTCCTGACACCGGGGAGCTGTTTTTT,CASSPTPDTGELFF
TRBJ1-4,few,.,TRBV30,TGTGCCTGGAGTGGAGGGACGGATGAAAAACTGTTTTTT,CAWSGGTDEKLFF
TRBJ2-1,many,.,TRBV20-1,TGCAGTGCTATCCTAGCGACCTACAATGAGCAGTTCTTC,CSAILATYNEQFF
TRBJ2-3,few,.,TRBV6-5,TGTGCCAGCAGTTTCGGAGGGGGGGCCATGGCAGATACGCAGTATTTT,CASSFGGGAMADTQYF
TRBJ2-7,few,TRBD1,TRBV20-1,TGCAGTGCAGGGGGGACAGGGCGGTTCTACGAGCAGTACTTC,CSAGGTGRFYEQYF
TRBJ2-2,few,.,TRBV7-3,TGTGCCAGCAGCGCCGCCAGGGACGGGGAGCTGTTTTTT,CASSAARDGELFF
TRBJ2-7,few,TRBD2,TRBV4-3,TGCGCCAGCAGCCAAGATCTCGGGACTAGGCTCCACGAGCAGTACTTC,CASSQDLGTRLHEQYF
TRBJ2-1,many,TRBD2,TRBV29-1,TGCAGCGTTGATACGGGACTAGCCCTAAACAATGAGCAGTTCTTC,CSVDTGLALNNEQFF
TRBJ1-4,many,.,TRBV27,TGTGCCAGCAGTTTATCCCTCGGAACTAATGAAAAACTGTTTTTT,CASSLSLGTNEKLFF
TRBJ2-7,many,TRBD1,TRBV5-1,TGCGCCAGCAGCTTGGAACAGGGGGGATACGAGCAGTACTTC,CASSLEQGGYEQYF
TRBJ1-2,few,.,TRBV29-1,TGCAGCGTTGTTACGGGCAGTCTAGGCTACACCTTC,CSVVTGSLGYTF
TRBJ2-5,.,.,TRBV29-1,TGCAGCGTTTCGGTAGAGACCCAGTACTTC,CSVSVETQYF
TRBJ2-7,.,TRBD2,TRBV19,TGTGCCAGTAGTATACAAGCGGGAGGCCCCTACGAGCAGTACTTC,CASSIQAGGPYEQYF
TRBJ2-2,.,TRBD2,TRBV4-3,TGCGCCAGCAGCCACGGACTAGCGGGGCTCAACACCGGGGAGCTGTTTTTT,CASSHGLAGLNTGELFF
TRBJ2-7,few,.,TRBV9,TGTGCCAGCAGCAAACGGGACAAGAACTACGAGCAGTACTTC,CASSKRDKNYEQYF
TRBJ1-5,few,.,TRBV20-1,TGCAGTGCCCAGCTCGGTTATCAGCCCCAGCATTTT,CSAQLGYQPQHF
TRBJ2-3,few,.,TRBV18,TGTGCCAGCTCACCACCGTCGCGGGCGGATACGCAGTATTTT,CASSPPSRADTQYF